Presented here are 29 T cell receptor beta chains from one specimen sequenced in a study of blood T cell repertoires in COVID-19. Clones were sequenced by immunoSEQ multiplex PCR, and TCRdb holds only the in-frame ones, with some missing. The sample contains about 46,000 clones, around 88% of which appear only once. What was sequenced was peripheral blood. Every receptor here comes from a woman of 80 years or more with acute or convalescent COVID-19.

This chain uses TRBV12-3 or TRBV12-4 with TRBJ2-5; D not resolved. The CDR3 is made up of 11 amino acids. V lost 10 bases and J lost 5, with 11 bases in between. CDR3 in amino acids: CATSRLETQYF. DNA of the CDR3: TGTGCCACCAGCAGGTTGGAGACCCAGTACTTC.

The chain has TRBV7-9 and TRBJ2-7, with 8 bases aligning to TRBD1. Trimming at V came to 1 base and at J to 4 bases, leaving 6 bases not matched to a gene. This CDR3 contains 15 residues. Germline V gene lookup returns CDR1 SEHNR and CDR2 FQNEAQ (reference sequence). The CDR3 DNA reads TGTGCCAGCAGCTTAGAAGCAGGGGGCTCTTACGAGCAGTACTTC. It is translated as CASSLEAGGSYEQYF. The complete variable domain, with remaining parts taken from reference TRBV7-9 and TRBJ2-7, reads DTGVSQNPRHKITKRGQNVTFRCDPISEHNRLYWYRQTLGQGPEFLTYFQNEAQLEKSRLLSDRFSAERPKGSFSTLEIQRTEQGDSAMYLCASSLEAGGSYEQYFGPGTRLTVT.

The V and J genes are TRBV6-4 and TRBJ1-1; D might be TRBD1 (6 bases). V lost 3 bases, J lost 5 bases, and 16 bases lay in between. Germline V CDR1 and CDR2: MRHNA, SNTAGT. CDR3 length equals 15 residues. The DNA of the CDR3 is TGTGCCAGCAGTGAAGAAGCTGGGGGCACGACTGAAGCTTTCTTT. Amino acids: CASSEEAGGTTEAFF.

This sequence joins TRBV3-1 (or the pseudogene TRBV3-2) and TRBJ2-3; 13 bases are shared with TRBD2. The CDR3 has 16 residues. The V segment lost 4 bases and the J segment 3 bases; nucleotides outside the gene matches: 4. The germline V gene encodes CDR1 LGHDT and CDR2 YNNKEL (reference sequence). CDR3 sequence (DNA): TGTGCCAGCAGCCGCCAGACTAGCGGGGGGACAGATACGCAGTATTTT. It codes for CASSRQTSGGTDTQYF.

The chain couples TRBV5-1 to TRBJ2-1, with 7 bases aligning to TRBD1. Trimming took 4 bases from V and 7 from J; bases not matched to a gene: 8. Looked up from germline, CDR1 is SGHRS and CDR2 is YFSETQ. This CDR3 has 14 amino acids. Written as DNA, the CDR3 is TGCGCCAGCAGCCCGGGACAGACTAAGAATGAGCAGTTCTTC. It encodes CASSPGQTKNEQFF.

The V and J genes are TRBV10-2 and TRBJ1-5; D uncertain. Germline V gene data show CDR1 as WSHSY and CDR2 as SAAADI. The CDR3 spans 15 residues. Trimming took off 3 bases at V and 6 bases at J, with 15 bases between the two ends. CDR3 sequence (DNA): TGCGCCAGCAGTGATCGAGGGTTTGGGAGTCAGCCCCAGCATTTT. This codes for CASSDRGFGSQPQHF.

This chain links TRBV12-3 or TRBV12-4 with TRBJ2-7; D uncertain. CDR3 length equals 13 residues. Trimming cost V 5 bases and J 3 bases, with 11 bases left between them. The CDR3 spells CASSRDTGYEQYF. DNA for the CDR3: TGTGCCAGCAGTAGAGACACCGGCTACGAGCAGTACTTC.

V gene TRBV20-1 combines with J gene TRBJ2-3, with D possibly being TRBD1 or TRBD2 (5 bases each). V gave up 5 bases and J gave up 8 bases, with 11 bases separating them. The CDR3 covers 11 residues. The germline V gene has CDR1 DFQATT and CDR2 SNEGSKA (reference sequence). In DNA, the CDR3 is TGCAGTGCTGGAGGAAGGGGTACGCAGTATTTT. Its translation: CSAGGRGTQYF.

This chain connects TRBV4-2 to TRBJ1-2; a weak D match, TRBD1 (5 bases). Germline values: CDR1 LGHNA, CDR2 YNFKEQ. Trimming took off 4 bases at V and 5 bases at J, with 11 bases between the two ends. The CDR3 has 13 residues. The CDR3 loop reads CASSLDGGYGYTF. The CDR3 DNA sequence: TGTGCCAGCAGCCTTGACGGGGGGTATGGCTACACCTTC.

CDR3 region: CASSTTGWGYEQYF. In nucleotides, the CDR3 is TGCGCCAGCAGTACGACAGGGTGGGGCTACGAGCAGTACTTC. This chain links TRBV10-2 with TRBJ2-7, with 7 bases matching TRBD1. V was clipped by 5 bases and J by 3 bases; unmatched bases: 7. CDR3 size: 14 residues. Germline CDR1 WSHSY, CDR2 SAAADI.

The rearrangement joins TRBV5-1 to TRBJ2-2; 7 bases are shared with TRBD2. Germline values: CDR1 SGHRS, CDR2 YFSETQ. V lost 4 bases to trimming and J lost 2 bases; unmatched junction nucleotides: 11. The CDR3 totals 17 residues. The CDR3 spells CASSLSYAGENTGELFF. CDR3 in DNA: TGCGCCAGCAGCCTCTCCTATGCGGGGGAAAACACCGGGGAGCTGTTTTTT. The full variable domain, completed using reference TRBV5-1 and TRBJ2-2, is KAGVTQTPRYLIKTRGQQVTLSCSPISGHRSVSWYQQTPGQGLQFLFEYFSETQRNKGNFPGRFSGRQFSNSRSEMNVSTLELGDSALYLCASSLSYAGENTGELFFGEGSRLTVL.

The chain links TRBV5-1 to TRBJ2-3, with 8 bases fitting TRBD2. The CDR3 extends over 16 amino acids. The J segment lost 2 bases and the V segment lost 7 bases, leaving 12 bases of the junction unmatched. Germline V CDR1 and CDR2: SGHRS, YFSETQ. The CDR3 bases are TGCGCCAGCGGCCCGGGACTAGGGAGTAACACAGATACGCAGTATTTT. Amino acid sequence: CASGPGLGSNTDTQYF. Full variable domain (remainder filled in from reference TRBV5-1 and TRBJ2-3): KAGVTQTPRYLIKTRGQQVTLSCSPISGHRSVSWYQQTPGQGLQFLFEYFSETQRNKGNFPGRFSGRQFSNSRSEMNVSTLELGDSALYLCASGPGLGSNTDTQYFGPGTRLTVL.

The J gene is TRBJ1-1, the V gene TRBV18; D call uncertain. CDR1 is KGHSH, CDR2 LQKENI, per germline. The V and J ends lost 9 bases and 1 base respectively, with 15 bases between them. This CDR3 spans 14 amino acids. In DNA form, the CDR3 reads TGTGCCAGTACCACAACAACACAGAACACTGAAGCTTTCTTT. It yields the protein CASTTTTQNTEAFF.

This chain connects TRBV12-3 or TRBV12-4 to TRBJ2-3; unclear D gene. V was pared by 10 bases and J by 2 bases, with 13 bases between. This CDR3 is built from 13 residues. CDR3 in amino acids: CAIKAESTDTQYF. The CDR3 coding sequence is TGTGCCATCAAGGCGGAATCCACAGATACGCAGTATTTT.

V gene TRBV12-3 or TRBV12-4 combines with J gene TRBJ1-2, with TRBD1 matching over 8 bases. The CDR3 totals 13 residues. V lost 6 bases, J lost 6 bases, and 6 bases stayed unmatched. This chain's CDR3 is CASSTRQGNGYTF. The CDR3 nucleotides are TGTGCCAGCAGCACCCGACAGGGGAATGGCTACACCTTC.

To note about this clone: The same CDR3 can be traced to other DNA sequences in this sample. V gene TRBV7-9 combines with J gene TRBJ1-2, with TRBD1 matching 8 bases. V lost 5 bases to trimming and J lost 2 bases; unmatched junction nucleotides: 4. Germline loops: CDR1 SEHNR, CDR2 FQNEAQ (reference sequence). The CDR3 length is 14 residues. CDR3 sequence (DNA): TGTGCCAGCAGCCTGACAGGGGCAAACTATGGCTACACCTTC. This gives the protein CASSLTGANYGYTF.

V usage is TRBV19 and J usage is TRBJ1-1; a weak D match, TRBD1 (6 bases). Trimming left V 8 bases short and J 0 bases short, with 13 bases between. This CDR3 is 14 amino acids long. The germline V gene encodes CDR1 LNHDA and CDR2 SQIVND (reference sequence). As DNA, the CDR3 is TGTGCCAGTGGGTGGGACACCTTGAACACTGAAGCTTTCTTT. It is translated as CASGWDTLNTEAFF.

The chain has TRBV9 and TRBJ1-1; a possible D gene is TRBD1 (6 bases). Trimming removed 4 bases at V and 1 base at J, with 8 bases between. The CDR3 contains 13 residues. Looked up from germline, CDR1 is SGDLS and CDR2 is YYNGEE. The CDR3 bases are TGTGCCAGCAGCCAGGGACAGAACACTGAAGCTTTCTTT. It encodes CASSQGQNTEAFF.

The genes are TRBV27 and TRBJ1-1; a weak D match, TRBD1 (6 bases). The CDR3 extends over 15 amino acids. The V end lost 5 bases, the J end lost 0 bases, and 13 bases lay between the germline ends. CDR1 is MNHEY, CDR2 SMNVEV, per germline (reference sequence). This CDR3 reads CASSATGTLNTEAFF. For the CDR3, the DNA is TGTGCCAGCAGTGCGACCGGGACACTGAACACTGAAGCTTTCTTT.

This clone occurred a few times. The chain couples TRBV5-6 to TRBJ1-2; D possibly corresponds to TRBD1 (5 bases). Germline CDR1 and CDR2: SGHDT and YYEEEE. Trimming took 1 base from V and 11 from J, leaving 12 bases between them. The CDR3 is 12 residues long. CDR3 protein: CASSLWRGDYTF. The CDR3 coding sequence is TGTGCCAGCAGCTTGTGGAGGGGCGATTACACCTTC.

This clone was picked up a small number of times. The chain joins TRBV10-3 to TRBJ1-1, with 9 bases aligning to TRBD1. After removal of 8 bases from V and 3 bases from J, the junction contained 10 bases not matched to a gene. Germline V lookup: CDR1 ENHRY, CDR2 SYGVKD. The CDR3 length is 15 residues. The CDR3, as DNA: TGTGCCATCGGCTTAGGGACAGGGTCCCACACTGAAGCTTTCTTT. It translates to CAIGLGTGSHTEAFF.

The rearrangement joins TRBV11-2 to TRBJ2-1, with D tentatively TRBD2 (6 bases). The length of the CDR3 is 17 residues. V was trimmed by 5 bases and J by 2 bases, leaving 19 bases between them. Germline V CDR1 and CDR2: SGHAT, FQNNGV. This CDR3 reads CASSPAPGLPTYNEQFF. Written as DNA, the CDR3 is TGTGCCAGCAGCCCGGCCCCGGGACTCCCCACCTACAATGAGCAGTTCTTC.

The chain couples TRBV28 to TRBJ2-7, with TRBD1 identical over 9 bases. Trimming took 6 bases from V and 5 from J; bases not matched to a gene: 14. The CDR3 totals 16 residues. CDR1 and CDR2 from the germline V gene are MDHEN and SYDVKM. The CDR3 nucleotides read TGTGCCAGCAGCGTTAAGTTGGACAGGGGTGGACACGAGCAGTACTTC. Translated, it gives CASSVKLDRGGHEQYF.

The chain recombines TRBV18 with TRBJ1-6, with D maybe TRBD1 (5 bases). This CDR3 contains 14 residues. CDR1 is KGHSH and CDR2 is LQKENI in the germline V gene. Trimming removed 6 bases at V and 7 bases at J, with 13 bases between. The CDR3, as DNA: TGTGCCAGCTCCCTAGACAGTGTAAATTCACCCCTCCACTTT. This gives the protein CASSLDSVNSPLHF.

V and J are TRBV25-1 and TRBJ2-7, with TRBD1 matching over 11 bases. This CDR3 is built from 16 residues. Germline V lookup: CDR1 MGHDK, CDR2 SYGVNS. V shed 1 base, J shed 7 bases, and the junction held 9 bases outside the gene matches. CDR3 protein: CASSELGGQGVDEQYF. The CDR3 region has the DNA TGTGCCAGCAGTGAATTGGGGGGACAGGGGGTTGATGAGCAGTACTTC.

This clone was seen at least ten times. V usage is TRBV6-1 and J usage is TRBJ1-6; D gene uncertain. The germline gives CDR1 MNHNS, CDR2 SASEGT. CDR3 length: 14 amino acids. V was cut by 4 bases and J by 10 bases, with 14 bases left in between. CDR3 DNA sequence: TGTGCCAGCAGTGCAGCACCTGAGGAATCACCCCTCCACTTT. Protein sequence: CASSAAPEESPLHF.

The chain uses TRBV6-6 and TRBJ2-7, with 9 bases lining up with TRBD1. V was clipped by 7 bases and J by 4 bases; unmatched bases: 8. The CDR3 has 14 residues. From germline, CDR1 is MNHNY and CDR2 SVGAGI (reference sequence). CDR3 DNA sequence: TGTGCCAGCACTCCCGGGACAGGGAATTACGAGCAGTACTTC. It yields the protein CASTPGTGNYEQYF.

The chain combines TRBV5-1 with TRBJ1-5; D remains ambiguous. Germline V gives CDR1 SGHRS, CDR2 YFSETQ. V dropped 2 bases and J dropped 5 bases, with 14 bases sitting between them. The CDR3 extends over 15 amino acids. The CDR3 nucleotides read TGCGCCAGCAGCTTAGGCCCCTCCGAGGATCAGCCCCAGCATTTT. Its translation: CASSLGPSEDQPQHF.

DNA for the CDR3: TGTGCCAGCAGTGAGTCGAGACTAGCGGGGGGGTTAGAGACCCAGTACTTC. It translates to CASSESRLAGGLETQYF. The chain is built from TRBV6-1 and TRBJ2-5, with 14 bases fitting TRBD2. The trim removed 3 bases at V and 4 bases at J, leaving 7 bases unmatched. Germline CDR1 reads MNHNS; CDR2 reads SASEGT. CDR3 length: 17 residues.